The 25 T cell receptor beta chains given below trace back to one sample, sequenced in a study of T cell repertoires in cytomegalovirus infection (dated by TCRdb to about 2019). The sample was run on an Illumina HiSeq 1500. TCRdb trimmed public reads at Q25 via fastp, called clones via MiXCR and kept in-frame beta chains. When rows share a CDR3 protein, they turn into one entry using the most common DNA and genes. The sample includes nearly 550,000 distinct CDR3 sequences, with 16% observed a single time. The ten largest clones add up to more than 20% of the sample. Sequenced input: CD8+ T cells from PBMCs. Every receptor here comes from a human donor in good health (CMV status not recorded). Some clones in this sample may be carry-over from other donors' samples.

This clonotype appeared many times. The V gene is TRBV7-9, the J gene TRBJ2-7, with TRBD2 identical over 8 bases. Germline V gene lookup returns CDR1 SEHNR and CDR2 FQNEAQ (reference sequence). V shed 6 bases and J 5 bases; nucleotides not matched to a gene: 3. This CDR3 spans 12 amino acids. The CDR3 region is CASSRGGNEQYF. In DNA form, the CDR3 reads TGTGCCAGCAGTCGGGGGGGCAACGAGCAGTACTTC.

This clonotype was picked up many times. The chain employs TRBV11-1 and TRBJ2-3; 9 nucleotides agree with TRBD2. J was trimmed by 4 bases and V by 2 bases; bases with no gene match: 7. The CDR3 is 16 residues long. Germline V gives CDR1 SGHAT, CDR2 FQDESV (reference sequence). DNA of the CDR3: TGTGCCAGCAGCTTAATAGCGGGAGAATTCCCAGATACGCAGTATTTT. Its protein product is CASSLIAGEFPDTQYF.

The rearrangement uses TRBV9 and TRBJ2-1, with 12 bases identical to TRBD2. The CDR3 contains 15 residues. In germline, CDR1 is SGDLS, CDR2 YYNGEE. V was pared by 0 bases and J by 6 bases, with 1 base of the junction left unmatched. This CDR3 is CASSVELAGGNEQFF. Here the CDR3 DNA reads TGTGCCAGCAGCGTAGAACTAGCGGGAGGCAATGAGCAGTTCTTC.

This clonotype occurred once. As the CDR3 is not closed by the conserved phenylalanine or tryptophan, this likely results from a read error. The chain has TRBV5-6 and TRBJ2-5; 7 nucleotides align to TRBD2. With 4 bases clipped from V and 4 bases from J, the junction kept 13 bases outside the gene matches. Germline loops: CDR1 SGHDT, CDR2 YYEEEE. The CDR3 is 16 amino acids. CDR3 protein: CASSMYNALAGETQYL. The DNA for the CDR3 is TGTGCCAGCAGCATGTATAACGCCTTAGCGGGAGAGACCCAGTACTTA.

In its sample, this clonotype was seen many times. The genes are TRBV11-2 and TRBJ2-7; D is uncertain. Per the germline V gene, CDR1 is SGHAT and CDR2 is FQNNGV. The CDR3 is 13 residues long. Trimming removed 5 bases at V and 3 bases at J, with 11 bases between. CDR3 DNA sequence: TGTGCCAGCAGCCCGGGCATGCACTACGAGCAGTACTTC. It codes for CASSPGMHYEQYF.

This clonotype turned up a few times. The V gene is TRBV30, the J gene TRBJ1-2, with D hard to call. Germline V gives CDR1 GTSNPN, CDR2 SVGIG (reference sequence). V gave up 3 bases and J gave up 3 bases, with 20 bases separating them. This CDR3 contains 16 residues. The CDR3 loop is CAWRHTSGRRYYGYTF. CDR3 nucleotide sequence: TGTGCCTGGAGACATACTTCCGGACGTAGGTACTATGGCTACACCTTC.

This clonotype has ten or more counts. V usage is TRBV12-5 and J usage is TRBJ2-5; 7 nucleotides line up with TRBD1. There are 14 residues in the CDR3. V lost 4 bases to trimming and J lost 5 bases; unmatched junction nucleotides: 7. CDR1 is LGHNT and CDR2 is FRNRAP in the germline V gene. In nucleotides, the CDR3 is TGTGCTAGTGGTTCAGGGACAGTGGGGGAGACCCAGTACTTC. Encoded protein: CASGSGTVGETQYF.

The rearrangement joins TRBV2 to TRBJ1-1; D is unclear. CDR1 SNHLY and CDR2 FYNNEI come from the germline V gene. The V end was cut by 3 bases, the J end by 3 bases, with 11 bases between. This CDR3 has 14 amino acids. The DNA of the CDR3 is TGTGCCAGCAGTGATGGGCCCTCTGACACTGAAGCTTTCTTT. Translation: CASSDGPSDTEAFF.

V usage is TRBV28 and J usage is TRBJ2-1, with 8 positions matching TRBD2. With V trimmed by 6 bases and J by 2 bases, 9 bases remained unmatched. CDR1 and CDR2 from the germline V gene are MDHEN and SYDVKM. The CDR3 has 16 amino acids. For the CDR3, the DNA is TGTGCCAGCAGGCCAGGTTTAGCGGGACCCTACAATGAGCAGTTCTTC. This encodes CASRPGLAGPYNEQFF.

This clonotype was found many times. The chain recombines TRBV29-1 with TRBJ1-1, with no clear D. The V end lost 4 bases, the J end lost 0 bases, and 18 bases lay between the germline ends. The CDR3 contains 16 residues. Germline loops: CDR1 SQVTM, CDR2 ANQGSEA. This chain's CDR3 is CSVVYYAETMNTEAFF. The CDR3 DNA follows: TGCAGCGTTGTCTATTATGCGGAGACTATGAACACTGAAGCTTTCTTT.

This clonotype has only a few counts. The V and J genes are TRBV12-3 or TRBV12-4 and TRBJ1-1; 7 nucleotides match TRBD1. The trim removed 6 bases at V and 0 bases at J, leaving 13 bases unmatched. CDR3 size: 17 residues. The CDR3 region has the DNA TGTGCCAGCAGCCCAGTCCAGGGGGGGTGGATGAACACTGAAGCTTTCTTT. Translating it yields CASSPVQGGWMNTEAFF.

This sequence joins TRBV27 and TRBJ2-3, with D perhaps matching TRBD1 (6 bases). Germline values: CDR1 MNHEY, CDR2 SMNVEV (reference sequence). The germline V and J ends were trimmed by 7 bases and 2 bases, with 16 bases remaining between them. The CDR3 length is 15 residues. For the CDR3, the DNA is TGTGCCAGCATGGCCCAGGGGACCTTCACAGATACGCAGTATTTT. It encodes CASMAQGTFTDTQYF.

The chain recombines TRBV28 with TRBJ2-3; 13 bases match TRBD2. The CDR3 is 17 amino acids. CDR1 and CDR2 from the germline V gene are MDHEN and SYDVKM. The junction had 8 bases not matched to a gene; V was cut back by 6 bases and J by 2 bases. CDR3 loop: CASSLTGTSGITDTQYF. The CDR3 DNA follows: TGTGCCAGCAGCCTAACCGGGACTAGCGGGATCACAGATACGCAGTATTTT. Looking up the rest from reference TRBV28 and TRBJ2-3 gives the full variable domain: DVKVTQSSRYLVKRTGEKVFLECVQDMDHENMFWYRQDPGLGLRLIYFSYDVKMKEKGDIPEGYSVSREKKERFSLILESASTNQTSMYLCASSLTGTSGITDTQYFGPGTRLTVL.

The chain has TRBV2 and TRBJ2-1; 8 bases map to TRBD1. CDR1 and CDR2 from the germline V gene are SNHLY and FYNNEI. Unmatched junction bases numbered 5, after V lost 7 bases and J lost 3 bases. The CDR3 contains 14 residues. The CDR3 loop is CASIKTGVYNEQFF. The CDR3 DNA is TGTGCCAGCATCAAGACAGGGGTCTACAATGAGCAGTTCTTC.

The rearrangement links TRBV4-1 to TRBJ2-2, with D tentatively TRBD1 (6 bases). Germline V lookup: CDR1 MGHRA, CDR2 YSYEKL. Trimming left V 8 bases short and J 8 bases short, with 9 bases between. The CDR3 spans 11 residues. The CDR3 region is CASQGGGELFF. CDR3 nucleotide sequence: TGCGCCAGCCAAGGGGGAGGGGAGCTGTTTTTT.

The table lists this clonotype with a few counts. The chain carries TRBV12-3 or TRBV12-4 and TRBJ2-2; 8 positions agree with TRBD2. V trimming: 5 bases; J trimming: 7 bases; junction bases outside the gene matches: 3. The CDR3 length is 13 residues. In DNA, the CDR3 is TGTGCCAGCAGTCCGGGGGGGGTCGGGGAGCTGTTTTTT. This gives the protein CASSPGGVGELFF.

In this sample, this clonotype turned up a few times. The chain combines TRBV7-6 with TRBJ1-5; D not resolved. This CDR3 contains 14 residues. From germline, CDR1 is SGHVS and CDR2 FNYEAQ. V was trimmed by 2 bases and J by 8 bases, leaving 13 bases between them. For the CDR3, the DNA is TGTGCCAGCAGCTTAAGCCAGTTCAGTAAGCCCCAGCATTTT. Its translation: CASSLSQFSKPQHF.

This clonotype was found once. V usage is TRBV5-1 and J usage is TRBJ1-1, with TRBD1 identical over 7 bases. From germline, CDR1 is SGHRS and CDR2 YFSETQ. The CDR3 is made up of 12 amino acids. With V trimmed by 4 bases and J by 7 bases, 4 bases remained unmatched. CDR3 amino acids: CASSETGREAFF. The DNA for the CDR3 is TGCGCCAGCAGCGAGACAGGGCGTGAAGCTTTCTTT.

V and J are TRBV15 and TRBJ1-5; no firm D call. The V gene's germline CDR1 is LNHNV and CDR2 YYDKDF (reference sequence). V was cut by 0 bases and J by 3 bases, with 6 bases left in between. The CDR3 is 14 amino acids. The CDR3 coding sequence is TGTGCCACCAGCAGAGAACGGGACAATCAGCCCCAGCATTTT. This gives the protein CATSRERDNQPQHF.

This chain connects TRBV6-1 to TRBJ1-2; D is unresolved. CDR1 and CDR2 from the germline V gene are MNHNS and SASEGT. This CDR3 contains 11 residues. V lost 5 bases to trimming and J lost 6 bases, with 7 bases between them. CDR3 sequence (DNA): TGTGCCAGCAGTCATGTAAATGGCTACACCTTC. Amino acids: CASSHVNGYTF.

Many counts were recorded for this clonotype. The rearrangement links TRBV7-6 to TRBJ2-1; 9 bases line up with TRBD2. V shed 5 bases and J 2 bases; nucleotides not matched to a gene: 7. Looked up from germline, CDR1 is SGHVS and CDR2 is FNYEAQ. The length of the CDR3 is 16 residues. CDR3 sequence: CASSLRLAAPYNEQFF. CDR3 DNA: TGTGCCAGCAGCCTACGACTAGCGGCACCCTACAATGAGCAGTTCTTC.

In DNA, the CDR3 is TGTGCCAGCAGTGCGACAGGGGGCTACGAGCAGTACTTC. It is translated as CASSATGGYEQYF. V usage is TRBV28 and J usage is TRBJ2-7, with 9 bases aligning to TRBD1. The CDR3 extends over 13 amino acids. Germline trimming cut 5 bases from V and 3 bases from J; bases unmatched to any gene: 2. The V gene's germline CDR1 is MDHEN and CDR2 SYDVKM.

This clonotype occurred a few times. The V gene is TRBV11-2, the J gene TRBJ2-7; D remains unclear. V was clipped by 5 bases and J by 2 bases, with 10 bases between them. This CDR3 is built from 13 residues. Germline V gene data show CDR1 as SGHAT and CDR2 as FQNNGV. CDR3 amino acids: CASSIGPPYEQYF. CDR3 bases: TGTGCCAGCAGCATCGGACCCCCCTACGAGCAGTACTTC.

A note on this clonotype: A much larger clone differs from this one at a single base, so this may be a read error. For the CDR3, the DNA is TGTGCCAGCAGTTACGTGGCAGGCACCGGGGAGCTGTTTTTT. It encodes CASSYVAGTGELFF. This chain uses TRBV6-6 with TRBJ2-2, with unresolved D. The V gene's germline CDR1 is MNHNY and CDR2 SVGAGI (reference sequence). This CDR3 is built from 14 residues. Trimming removed 2 bases from V and 4 bases from J, with 8 bases in between.

There are many counts of this clonotype. The V gene is TRBV6-1, the J gene TRBJ2-7; 10 nucleotides line up with TRBD2. With 9 bases clipped from V and 8 bases from J, the junction kept 10 bases outside the gene matches. The CDR3 contains 13 residues. Germline CDR1 reads MNHNS; CDR2 reads SASEGT. The CDR3: CASTTRTSGKQYF. The CDR3 DNA follows: TGTGCCAGTACGACACGGACTAGCGGAAAGCAGTACTTC.